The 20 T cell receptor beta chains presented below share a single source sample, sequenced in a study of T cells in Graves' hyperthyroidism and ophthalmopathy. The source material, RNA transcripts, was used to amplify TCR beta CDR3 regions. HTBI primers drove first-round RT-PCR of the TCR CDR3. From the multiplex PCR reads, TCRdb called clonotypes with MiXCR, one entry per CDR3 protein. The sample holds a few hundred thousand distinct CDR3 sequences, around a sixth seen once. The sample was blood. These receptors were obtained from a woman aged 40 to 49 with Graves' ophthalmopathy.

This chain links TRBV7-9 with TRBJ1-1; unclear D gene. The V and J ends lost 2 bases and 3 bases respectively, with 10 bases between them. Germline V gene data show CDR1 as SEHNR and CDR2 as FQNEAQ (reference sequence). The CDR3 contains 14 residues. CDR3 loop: CASSLRSGDTEAFF. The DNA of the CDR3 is TGTGCCAGCAGCTTACGATCTGGGGACACTGAAGCTTTCTTT.

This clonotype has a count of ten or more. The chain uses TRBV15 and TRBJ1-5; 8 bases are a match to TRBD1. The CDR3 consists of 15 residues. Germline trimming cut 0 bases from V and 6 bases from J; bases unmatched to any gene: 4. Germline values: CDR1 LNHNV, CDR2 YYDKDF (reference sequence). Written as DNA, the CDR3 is TGTGCCACCAGCAGAGATCGTACAGGGGGTCAGCCCCAGCATTTT. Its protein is CATSRDRTGGQPQHF.

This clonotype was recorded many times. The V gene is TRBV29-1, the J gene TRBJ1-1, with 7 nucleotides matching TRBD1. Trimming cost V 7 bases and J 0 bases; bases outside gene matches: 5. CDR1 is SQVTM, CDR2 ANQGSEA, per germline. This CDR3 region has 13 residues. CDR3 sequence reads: CSGGQKLNTEAFF. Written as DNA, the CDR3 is TGCAGCGGGGGACAGAAACTGAACACTGAAGCTTTCTTT.

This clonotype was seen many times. CDR3: CASSLNRLGDDLYEQYF. The CDR3 DNA reads TGTGCCAGCAGTTTAAATCGGTTGGGGGACGACCTCTACGAGCAGTACTTC. The chain couples TRBV28 to TRBJ2-7; D possibly matches TRBD1 or TRBD2 (5 bases each). CDR1 is MDHEN, CDR2 SYDVKM, per germline. The CDR3 covers 17 residues. V gave up 2 bases and J gave up 3 bases, with 20 bases separating them.

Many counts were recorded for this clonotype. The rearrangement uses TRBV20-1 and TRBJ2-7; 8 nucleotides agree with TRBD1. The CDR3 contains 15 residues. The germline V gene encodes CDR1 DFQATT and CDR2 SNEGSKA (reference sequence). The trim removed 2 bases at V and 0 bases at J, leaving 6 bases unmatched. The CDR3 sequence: CSARSRTGNSYEQYF. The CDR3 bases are TGCAGTGCTAGATCCCGGACAGGGAACTCCTACGAGCAGTACTTC.

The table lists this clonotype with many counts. In DNA, the CDR3 is TGCAGTGCTAGAGTCCCGTCGACAATCTATGGCTACACCTTC. Its protein is CSARVPSTIYGYTF. The genes are TRBV20-1 and TRBJ1-2, with D uncertain. The germline gives CDR1 DFQATT, CDR2 SNEGSKA (reference sequence). The CDR3 is 14 residues long. V shed 1 base and J shed 4 bases, with 13 bases lying between them.

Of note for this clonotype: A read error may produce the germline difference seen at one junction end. Here the CDR3 DNA reads TGTGACAGCAGGTGGAAAGTAGCCAAAAACATTCAGTACTTC. This codes for CDSRWKVAKNIQYF. The chain joins TRBV6-1 to TRBJ2-4; D gene ambiguous. Germline CDR1 reads MNHNS; CDR2 reads SASEGT. This CDR3 is 14 amino acids long.

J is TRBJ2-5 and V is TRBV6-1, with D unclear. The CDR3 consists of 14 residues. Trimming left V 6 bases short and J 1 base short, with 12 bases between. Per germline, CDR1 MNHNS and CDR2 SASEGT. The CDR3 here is CASSTRSPQETQYF. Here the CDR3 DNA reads TGTGCCAGCAGCACCAGAAGTCCCCAAGAGACCCAGTACTTC.

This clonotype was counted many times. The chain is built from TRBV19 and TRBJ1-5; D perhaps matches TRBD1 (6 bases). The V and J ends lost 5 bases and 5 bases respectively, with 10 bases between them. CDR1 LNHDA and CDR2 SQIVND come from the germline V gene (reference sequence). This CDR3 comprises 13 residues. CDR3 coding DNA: TGTGCCAGTAGTCCGTGGGGGCATCAGCCCCAGCATTTT. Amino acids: CASSPWGHQPQHF.

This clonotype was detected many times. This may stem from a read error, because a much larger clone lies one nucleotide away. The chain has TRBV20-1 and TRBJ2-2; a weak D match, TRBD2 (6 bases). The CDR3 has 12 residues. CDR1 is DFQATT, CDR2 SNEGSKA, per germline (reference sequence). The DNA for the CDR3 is TGCAGTGCTAGATTTGCAGGCGGGGAGCTGTCTTTT. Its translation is CSARFAGGELSF.

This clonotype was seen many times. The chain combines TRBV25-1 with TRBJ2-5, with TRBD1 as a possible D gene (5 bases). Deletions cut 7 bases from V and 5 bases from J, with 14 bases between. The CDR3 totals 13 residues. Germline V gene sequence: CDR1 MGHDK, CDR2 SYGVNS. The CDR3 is CASKAPGPETQYF. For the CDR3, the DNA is TGTGCCAGCAAGGCGCCAGGGCCGGAGACCCAGTACTTC. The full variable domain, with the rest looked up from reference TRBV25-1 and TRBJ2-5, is EADIYQTPRYLVIGTGKKITLECSQTMGHDKMYWYQQDPGMELHLIHYSYGVNSTEKGDLSSESTVSRIRTEHFPLTLESARPSHTSQYLCASKAPGPETQYFGPGTRLLVL.

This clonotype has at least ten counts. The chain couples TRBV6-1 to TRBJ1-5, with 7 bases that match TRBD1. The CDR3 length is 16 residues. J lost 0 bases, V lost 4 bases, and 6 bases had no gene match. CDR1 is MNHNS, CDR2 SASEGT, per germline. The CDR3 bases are TGTGCCAGCAGTGGGCGACAGGGACCTAGCAATCAGCCCCAGCATTTT. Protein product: CASSGRQGPSNQPQHF.

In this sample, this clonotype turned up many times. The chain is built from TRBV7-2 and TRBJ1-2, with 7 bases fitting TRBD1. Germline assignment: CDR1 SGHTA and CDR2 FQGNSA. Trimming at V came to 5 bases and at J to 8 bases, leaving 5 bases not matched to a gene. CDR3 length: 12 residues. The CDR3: CASSPRTGGYTF. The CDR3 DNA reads TGTGCCAGCAGCCCGAGGACAGGAGGCTACACCTTC.

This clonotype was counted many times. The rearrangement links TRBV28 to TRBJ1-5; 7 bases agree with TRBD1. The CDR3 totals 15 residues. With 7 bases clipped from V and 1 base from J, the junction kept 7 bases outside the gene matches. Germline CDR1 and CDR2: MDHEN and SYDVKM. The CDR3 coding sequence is TGTGCCAGCACAAGACAGGGTATGAGCAATCAGCCCCAGCATTTT. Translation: CASTRQGMSNQPQHF.

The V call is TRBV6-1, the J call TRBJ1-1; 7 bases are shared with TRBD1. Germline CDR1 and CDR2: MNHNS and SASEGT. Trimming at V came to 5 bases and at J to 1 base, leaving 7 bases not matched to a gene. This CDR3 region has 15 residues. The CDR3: CASSSWDRGNTEAFF. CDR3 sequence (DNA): TGTGCCAGCAGTAGCTGGGACAGAGGGAACACTGAAGCTTTCTTT.

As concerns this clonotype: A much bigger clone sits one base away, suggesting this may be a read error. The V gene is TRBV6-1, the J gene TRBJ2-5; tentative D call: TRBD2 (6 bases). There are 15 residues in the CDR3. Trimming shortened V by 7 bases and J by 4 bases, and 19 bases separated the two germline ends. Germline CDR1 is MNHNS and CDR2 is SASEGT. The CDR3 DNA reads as TGTGCCAGCACGAGTAAGACTAGTAATCGAGAGACCCAGTACTTC. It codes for CASTSKTSNRETQYF.

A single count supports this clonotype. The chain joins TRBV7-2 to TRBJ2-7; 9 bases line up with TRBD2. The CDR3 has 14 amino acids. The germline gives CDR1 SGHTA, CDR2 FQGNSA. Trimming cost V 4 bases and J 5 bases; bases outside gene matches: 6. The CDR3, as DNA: TGTGCCAGCAGCTCCGCTAGCGGGGAAAACGAGCAGTACTTC. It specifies CASSSASGENEQYF.

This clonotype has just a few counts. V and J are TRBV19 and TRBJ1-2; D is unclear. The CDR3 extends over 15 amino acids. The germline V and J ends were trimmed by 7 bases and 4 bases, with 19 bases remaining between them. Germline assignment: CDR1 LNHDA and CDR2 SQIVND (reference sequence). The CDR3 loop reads CASTLTYADPYGYTF. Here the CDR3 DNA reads TGTGCCAGTACCCTGACGTATGCTGACCCCTATGGCTACACCTTC. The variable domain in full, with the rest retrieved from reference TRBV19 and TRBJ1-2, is DGGITQSPKYLFRKEGQNVTLSCEQNLNHDAMYWYRQDPGQGLRLIYYSQIVNDFQKGDIAEGYSVSREKKESFPLTVTSAQKNPTAFYLCASTLTYADPYGYTFGSGTRLTVV.

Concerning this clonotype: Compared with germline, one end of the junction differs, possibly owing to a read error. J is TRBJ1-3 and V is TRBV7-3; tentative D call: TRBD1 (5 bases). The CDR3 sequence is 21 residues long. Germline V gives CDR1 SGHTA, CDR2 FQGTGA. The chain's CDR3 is CASSFNPWNPAGLNSGSTIYF. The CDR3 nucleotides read TGTGCCAGCAGCTTCAACCCCTGGAACCCGGCAGGGCTCAACTCTGGAAGCACCATATATTTT.

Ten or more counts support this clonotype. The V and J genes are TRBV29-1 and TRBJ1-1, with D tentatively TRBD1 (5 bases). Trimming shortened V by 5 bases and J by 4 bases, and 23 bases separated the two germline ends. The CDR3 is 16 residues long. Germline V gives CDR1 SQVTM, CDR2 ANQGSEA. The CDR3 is CSVQIWGLIRSTEAFF. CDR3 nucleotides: TGCAGCGTTCAAATTTGGGGACTCATAAGGAGCACTGAAGCTTTCTTT. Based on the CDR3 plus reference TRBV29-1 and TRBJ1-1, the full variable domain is SAVISQKPSRDICQRGTSLTIQCQVDSQVTMMFWYRQQPGQSLTLIATANQGSEATYESGFVIDKFPISRPNLTFSTLTVSNMSPEDSSIYLCSVQIWGLIRSTEAFFGQGTRLTVV.